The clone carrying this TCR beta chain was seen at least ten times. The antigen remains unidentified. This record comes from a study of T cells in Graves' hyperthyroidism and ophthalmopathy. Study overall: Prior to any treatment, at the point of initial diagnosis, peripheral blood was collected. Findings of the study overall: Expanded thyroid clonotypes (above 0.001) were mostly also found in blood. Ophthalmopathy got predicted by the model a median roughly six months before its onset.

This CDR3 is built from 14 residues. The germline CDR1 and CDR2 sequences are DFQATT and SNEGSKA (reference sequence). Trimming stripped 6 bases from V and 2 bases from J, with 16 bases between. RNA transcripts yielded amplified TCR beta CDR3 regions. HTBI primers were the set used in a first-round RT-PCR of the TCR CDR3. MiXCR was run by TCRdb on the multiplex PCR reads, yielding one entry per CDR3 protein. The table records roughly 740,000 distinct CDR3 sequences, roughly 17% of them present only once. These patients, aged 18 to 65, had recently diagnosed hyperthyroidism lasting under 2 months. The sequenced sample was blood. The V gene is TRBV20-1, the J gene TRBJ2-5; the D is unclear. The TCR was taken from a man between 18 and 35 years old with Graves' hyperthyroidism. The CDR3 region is CSALFGRDQETQYF. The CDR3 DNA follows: TGCAGTGCCTTATTCGGACGAGATCAAGAGACCCAGTACTTC.